The 3 T cell receptor beta chains below were found in one sample sequenced in a study of T-cell memory formation after mild COVID-19. TCRdb fed the 5' RACE reads into MiXCR, producing one record per CDR3 protein. The sample has around 320,000 distinct CDR3 sequences; 28% are singletons. The sample consisted of PBMCs or a T cell subset sorted from them (not recorded which). The receptors come from an adult woman who had mild COVID-19 (a few samples of this study predate the infection). Cell type and time point are not known.

The chain couples TRBV20-1 to TRBJ1-1; 7 bases are a match to TRBD1. There are 14 residues in the CDR3. CDR1 and CDR2 (germline): DFQATT, SNEGSKA (reference sequence). V dropped 5 bases and J dropped 2; count of bases not matched to a gene: 8. The CDR3 DNA sequence: TGCAGTGCTGACGACTACAGGGGAAACACTGAAGCTTTCTTT. This codes for CSADDYRGNTEAFF.

The genes are TRBV20-1 and TRBJ2-1, with TRBD1 identical over 8 bases. V lost 0 bases and J lost 5; bases outside the gene matches: 6. CDR3 length: 15 residues. Germline V gene sequence: CDR1 DFQATT, CDR2 SNEGSKA (reference sequence). The CDR3 bases are TGCAGTGCTAGAGATCGTGGACAGGGCGACAATGAGCAGTTCTTC. This encodes CSARDRGQGDNEQFF.

The J gene is TRBJ2-1, the V gene TRBV11-2, with a possible D match to TRBD2 (6 bases). CDR1 is SGHAT and CDR2 is FQNNGV in the germline V gene. The CDR3 totals 16 residues. Deletions cut 3 bases from V and 6 bases from J, with 18 bases between. The CDR3 loop is CASSFPPGGLPNEQFF. For the CDR3, the DNA is TGTGCCAGCAGCTTTCCGCCCGGGGGTCTGCCCAATGAGCAGTTCTTC.